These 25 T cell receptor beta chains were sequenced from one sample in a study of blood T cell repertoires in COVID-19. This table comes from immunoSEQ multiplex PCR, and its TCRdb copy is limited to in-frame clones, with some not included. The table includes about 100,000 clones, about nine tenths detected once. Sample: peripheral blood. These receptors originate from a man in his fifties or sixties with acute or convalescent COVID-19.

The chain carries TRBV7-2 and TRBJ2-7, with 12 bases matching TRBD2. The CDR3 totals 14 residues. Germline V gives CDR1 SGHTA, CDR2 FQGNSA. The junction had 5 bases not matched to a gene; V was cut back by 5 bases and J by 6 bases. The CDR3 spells CASSPGLAGREQYF. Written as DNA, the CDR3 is TGTGCCAGCAGCCCCGGACTAGCGGGACGCGAGCAGTACTTC.

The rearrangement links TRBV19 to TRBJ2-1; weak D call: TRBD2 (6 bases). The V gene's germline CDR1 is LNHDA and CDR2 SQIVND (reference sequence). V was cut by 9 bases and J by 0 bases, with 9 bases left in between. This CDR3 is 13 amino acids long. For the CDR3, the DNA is TGTGCCAGCCAGCGGGCCTCCTACAATGAGCAGTTCTTC. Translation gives CASQRASYNEQFF.

CDR3 coding DNA: TGTGCCAGCAGCTTACGGACTAGCGGGATCGGCACAGATACGCAGTATTTT. Its translation is CASSLRTSGIGTDTQYF. The chain carries TRBV7-8 and TRBJ2-3; 12 nucleotides agree with TRBD2. Trimming at V came to 2 bases and at J to 1 base, leaving 4 bases not matched to a gene. Germline V CDR1 and CDR2: SGHVS, FQNEAQ. The CDR3 spans 17 residues. Full variable domain (rest looked up from reference TRBV7-8 and TRBJ2-3): GAGVSQSPRYKVAKRGQDVALRCDPISGHVSLFWYQQALGQGPEFLTYFQNEAQLDKSGLPSDRFFAERPEGSVSTLKIQRTQQEDSAVYLCASSLRTSGIGTDTQYFGPGTRLTVL.

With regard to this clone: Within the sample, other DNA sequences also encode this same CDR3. The CDR3 is CASSQGNQPQHF. DNA of the CDR3: TGTGCCAGCAGTCAGGGGAATCAGCCCCAGCATTTT. The chain combines TRBV28 with TRBJ1-5, with D possibly being TRBD1 (6 bases). Germline V gene data show CDR1 as MDHEN and CDR2 as SYDVKM. This CDR3 comprises 12 residues. The germline V and J ends were trimmed by 5 bases and 4 bases, with 6 bases remaining between them.

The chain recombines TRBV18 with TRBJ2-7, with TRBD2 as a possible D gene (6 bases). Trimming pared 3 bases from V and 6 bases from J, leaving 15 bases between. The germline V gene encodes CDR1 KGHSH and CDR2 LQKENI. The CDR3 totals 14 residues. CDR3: CASSPIDGGAEQYF. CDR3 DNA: TGTGCCAGCTCACCTATCGACGGGGGTGCCGAGCAGTACTTC.

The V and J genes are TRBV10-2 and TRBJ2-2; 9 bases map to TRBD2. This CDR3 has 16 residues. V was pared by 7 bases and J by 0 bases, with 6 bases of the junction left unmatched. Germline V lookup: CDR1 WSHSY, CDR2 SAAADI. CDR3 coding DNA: TGCGCCAGCACCCAAGTAGCGGGGGCGAACACCGGGGAGCTGTTTTTT. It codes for CASTQVAGANTGELFF.

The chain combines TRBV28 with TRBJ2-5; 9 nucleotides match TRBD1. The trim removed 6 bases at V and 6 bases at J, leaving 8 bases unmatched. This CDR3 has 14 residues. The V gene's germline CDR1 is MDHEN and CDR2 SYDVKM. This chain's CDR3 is CASRSETGGKTQYF. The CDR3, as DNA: TGTGCCAGCAGATCCGAGACAGGGGGGAAGACCCAGTACTTC.

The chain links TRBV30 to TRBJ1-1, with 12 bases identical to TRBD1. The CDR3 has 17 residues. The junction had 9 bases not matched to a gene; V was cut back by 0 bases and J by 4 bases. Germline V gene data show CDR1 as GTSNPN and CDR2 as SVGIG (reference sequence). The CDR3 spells CAWSVRDRGLRGTEAFF. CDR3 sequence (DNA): TGTGCCTGGAGTGTTCGGGACAGGGGGCTTAGGGGCACTGAAGCTTTCTTT. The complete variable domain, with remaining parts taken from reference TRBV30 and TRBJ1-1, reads SQTIHQWPATLVQPVGSPLSLECTVEGTSNPNLYWYRQAAGRGLQLLFYSVGIGQISSEVPQNLSASRPQDRQFILSSKKLLLSDSGFYLCAWSVRDRGLRGTEAFFGQGTRLTVV.

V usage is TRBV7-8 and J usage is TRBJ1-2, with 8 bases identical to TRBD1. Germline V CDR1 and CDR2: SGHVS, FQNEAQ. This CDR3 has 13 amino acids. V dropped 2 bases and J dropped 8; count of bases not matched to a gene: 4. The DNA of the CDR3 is TGTGCCAGCAGCTTAAGGACAGGGTTGGGCTACACCTTC. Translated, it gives CASSLRTGLGYTF. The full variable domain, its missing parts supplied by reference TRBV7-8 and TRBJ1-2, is GAGVSQSPRYKVAKRGQDVALRCDPISGHVSLFWYQQALGQGPEFLTYFQNEAQLDKSGLPSDRFFAERPEGSVSTLKIQRTQQEDSAVYLCASSLRTGLGYTFGSGTRLTVV.

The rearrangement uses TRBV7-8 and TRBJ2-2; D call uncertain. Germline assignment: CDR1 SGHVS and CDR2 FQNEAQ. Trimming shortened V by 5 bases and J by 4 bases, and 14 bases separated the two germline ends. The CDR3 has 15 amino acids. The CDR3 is CASSPPRFPTGELFF. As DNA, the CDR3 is TGTGCCAGCAGCCCTCCCCGTTTCCCCACCGGGGAGCTGTTTTTT.

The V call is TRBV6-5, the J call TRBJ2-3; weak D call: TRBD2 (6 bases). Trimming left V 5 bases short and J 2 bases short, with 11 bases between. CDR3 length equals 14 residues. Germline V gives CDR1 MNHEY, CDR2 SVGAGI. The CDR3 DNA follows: TGTGCCAGCAGTCCGGGGGTGAACACAGATACGCAGTATTTT. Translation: CASSPGVNTDTQYF.

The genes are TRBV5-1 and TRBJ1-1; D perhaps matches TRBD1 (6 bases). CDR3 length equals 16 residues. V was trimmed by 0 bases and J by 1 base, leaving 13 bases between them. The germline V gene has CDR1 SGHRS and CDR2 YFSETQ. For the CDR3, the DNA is TGCGCCAGCAGCTTGGTAGGCAGGGGTCCGAACACTGAAGCTTTCTTT. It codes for CASSLVGRGPNTEAFF.

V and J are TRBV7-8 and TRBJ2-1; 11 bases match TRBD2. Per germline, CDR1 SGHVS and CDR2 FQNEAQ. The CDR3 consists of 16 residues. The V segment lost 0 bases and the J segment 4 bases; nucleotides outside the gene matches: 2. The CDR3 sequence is CASSLASGRGYNEQFF. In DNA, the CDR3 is TGTGCCAGCAGCTTAGCTAGCGGGAGGGGATACAATGAGCAGTTCTTC.

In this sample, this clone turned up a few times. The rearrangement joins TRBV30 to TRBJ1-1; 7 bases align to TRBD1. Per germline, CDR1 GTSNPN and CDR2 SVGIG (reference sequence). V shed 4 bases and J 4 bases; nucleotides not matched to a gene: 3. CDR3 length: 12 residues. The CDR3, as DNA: TGTGCCTGGACCCGGGACAGCACTGAAGCTTTCTTT. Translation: CAWTRDSTEAFF.

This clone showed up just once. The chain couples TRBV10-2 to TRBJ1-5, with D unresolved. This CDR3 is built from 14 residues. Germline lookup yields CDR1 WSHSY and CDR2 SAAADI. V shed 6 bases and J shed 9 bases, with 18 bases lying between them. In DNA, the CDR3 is TGCGCCAGCAGCCCAGATTACACATCGGGGCCCCAGCATTTT. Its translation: CASSPDYTSGPQHF.

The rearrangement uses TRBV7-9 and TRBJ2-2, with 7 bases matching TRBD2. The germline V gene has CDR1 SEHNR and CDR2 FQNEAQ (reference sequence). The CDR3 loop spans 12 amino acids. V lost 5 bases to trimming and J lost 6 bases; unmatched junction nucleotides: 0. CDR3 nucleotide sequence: TGTGCCAGCAGCGCGGGGGCCGGGGAGCTGTTTTTT. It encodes CASSAGAGELFF.

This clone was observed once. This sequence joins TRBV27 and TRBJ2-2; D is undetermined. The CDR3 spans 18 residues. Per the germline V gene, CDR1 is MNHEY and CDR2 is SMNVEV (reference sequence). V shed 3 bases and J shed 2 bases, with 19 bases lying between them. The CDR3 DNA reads TGTGCCAGCAGTTTTCTGGGTGGCGGATTGATTAACACCGGGGAGCTGTTTTTT. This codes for CASSFLGGGLINTGELFF.

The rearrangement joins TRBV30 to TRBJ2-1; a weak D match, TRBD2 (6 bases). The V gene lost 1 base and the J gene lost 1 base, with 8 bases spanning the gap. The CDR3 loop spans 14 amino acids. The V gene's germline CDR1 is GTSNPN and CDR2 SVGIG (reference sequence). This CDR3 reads CAWSGLASYNEQFF. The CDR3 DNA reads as TGTGCCTGGAGTGGGCTAGCGTCCTACAATGAGCAGTTCTTC.

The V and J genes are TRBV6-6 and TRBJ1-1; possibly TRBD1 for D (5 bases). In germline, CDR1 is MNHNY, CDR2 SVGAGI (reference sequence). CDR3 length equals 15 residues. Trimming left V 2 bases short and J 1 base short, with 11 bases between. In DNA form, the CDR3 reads TGTGCCAGCAGTTACGAGGGGAGGAGGAACACTGAAGCTTTCTTT. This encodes CASSYEGRRNTEAFF.

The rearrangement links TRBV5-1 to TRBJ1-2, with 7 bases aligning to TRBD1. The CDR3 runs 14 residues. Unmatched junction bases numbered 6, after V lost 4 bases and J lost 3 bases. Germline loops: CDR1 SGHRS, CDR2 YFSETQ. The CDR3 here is CASSPTGIDYGYTF. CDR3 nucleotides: TGCGCCAGCAGCCCGACAGGGATTGACTATGGCTACACCTTC.

CDR3 in DNA: TGTGCCAGTAGTATAGATCGGAGTCTTACCAACTATGGCTACACCTTC. It specifies CASSIDRSLTNYGYTF. This chain connects TRBV19 to TRBJ1-2; D ambiguous. This CDR3 spans 16 amino acids. V lost 0 bases to trimming and J lost 2 bases, with 13 bases between them. Germline-derived CDR1 and CDR2 are LNHDA and SQIVND (reference sequence).

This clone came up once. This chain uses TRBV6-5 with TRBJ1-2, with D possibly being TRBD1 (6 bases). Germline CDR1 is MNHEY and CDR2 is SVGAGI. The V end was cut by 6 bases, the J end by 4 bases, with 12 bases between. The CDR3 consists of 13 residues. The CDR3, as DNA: TGTGCCAGCAGGTTTTCAGGGGCCTATGGCTACACCTTC. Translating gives CASRFSGAYGYTF.

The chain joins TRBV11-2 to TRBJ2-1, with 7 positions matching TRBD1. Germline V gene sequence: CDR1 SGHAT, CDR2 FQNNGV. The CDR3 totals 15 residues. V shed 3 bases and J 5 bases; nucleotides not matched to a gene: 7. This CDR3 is CASSFVQGVNNEQFF. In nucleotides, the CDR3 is TGTGCCAGCAGCTTTGTGCAGGGGGTTAACAATGAGCAGTTCTTC.

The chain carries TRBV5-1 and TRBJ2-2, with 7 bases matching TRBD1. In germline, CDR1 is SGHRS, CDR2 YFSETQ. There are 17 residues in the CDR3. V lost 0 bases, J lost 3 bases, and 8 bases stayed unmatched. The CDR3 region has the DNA TGCGCCAGCAGCTTGGCTCCACGACAGGGAGACACCGGGGAGCTGTTTTTT. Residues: CASSLAPRQGDTGELFF.

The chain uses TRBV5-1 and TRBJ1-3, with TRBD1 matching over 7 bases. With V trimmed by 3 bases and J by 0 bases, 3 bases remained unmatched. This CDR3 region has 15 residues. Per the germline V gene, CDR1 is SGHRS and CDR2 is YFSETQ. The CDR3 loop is CASSSGQSSGNTIYF. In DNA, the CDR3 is TGCGCCAGCAGCTCGGGACAGAGCTCTGGAAACACCATATATTTT.